This is a list of T cell receptor beta chains from one sample in a study of T cell responses to AZD1222 COVID-19 vaccine. Libraries were prepared by immunoSEQ multiplex PCR; TCRdb keeps only in-frame clonotypes and omits some of them. The sample consists of about 120,000 clones, around 90% of them appearing once. Sequenced material: peripheral blood, taken 28 days after the second dose of the MenACWY control vaccine. The receptors were gathered from an adult who received the MenACWY meningococcal vaccine as a control. Each CDR3 is given with its conserved first and last residue. D genes are given only for firm matches. Some rows have no size entry. The others give once, few or many, or a class for an expanded clone.

j_call clone_size v_call d_call cdr3_nt cdr3_aa
TRBJ2-2 - TRBV28 - TGTGCCAGCAGCCAAGTCGCGGTCCACACCGGGGAGCTGTTTTTT CASSQVAVHTGELFF
TRBJ1-6 once TRBV9 - TGTGCCAGCAGCGTAGGGGGGGCCTATTCACCCCTCCACTTT CASSVGGAYSPLHF
TRBJ2-4 - TRBV3-1/TRBV3-2 - TGTGCCAGCAGCCAAGGAGGCGAAGGCTACTTC CASSQGGEGYF
TRBJ1-1 - TRBV28 - TGTGCCAGCAGTTTATTTGGGGGACCGAGGGCTTTCTTT CASSLFGGPRAFF
TRBJ1-2 - TRBV2 - TGTGCCAGCAGTGAGGGCAGGGTTGCCTATGGCTACACCTTC CASSEGRVAYGYTF
TRBJ1-2 once TRBV5-1 TRBD1 TGCGCCAGCAGCGGCCGGGACAGGGGATTGAATTACTATGGCTACACCTTC CASSGRDRGLNYYGYTF
TRBJ2-7 - TRBV5-1 TRBD2 TGCGCCAGCAGCACCGACCGGACTAGCGGGATTACCTACGAGCAGTACTTC CASSTDRTSGITYEQYF
TRBJ2-7 - TRBV13 - TGTGCCAGCAGCCTCCGGGACAACTCCTACGAGCAGTACTTC CASSLRDNSYEQYF
TRBJ1-1 - TRBV6-5 TRBD1 TGTGCCAGCAGTCCGACAGGGGGCTGGACTGAAGCTTTCTTT CASSPTGGWTEAFF
TRBJ1-2 - TRBV28 - TGTGCCAGCAGATTTCGGGGAGGCTACACCTTC CASRFRGGYTF
TRBJ1-1 - TRBV28 - TGTGCCAGCAGTGGACGGGGAAACACTGAAGCTTTCTTT CASSGRGNTEAFF
TRBJ2-1 - TRBV29-1 - TGCAGCGTTGAATCGGGAAACAATGAGCAGTTCTTC CSVESGNNEQFF
TRBJ1-6 - TRBV7-2 - TGTGCCAGCAGCTTAAGAGGAACCTTATACCCCCTCCACTTT CASSLRGTLYPLHF
TRBJ2-2 once TRBV18 - TGTGCCAGCTCACCACTCGCCAGCCTGAACACCGGGGAGCTGTTTTTT CASSPLASLNTGELFF
TRBJ1-4 - TRBV7-9 TRBD1 TGTGCCAGCAGCACCACCGGGACAGGGAATGAAAAACTGTTTTTT CASSTTGTGNEKLFF
TRBJ2-3 - TRBV10-3 - TGTGCCATCAGTGAGTCGACCTTTACAGATACGCAGTATTTT CAISESTFTDTQYF
TRBJ2-5 - TRBV7-9 TRBD1 TGTGCCAGCAGCGAAGACAGGGGTGCGGAGACCCAGTACTTC CASSEDRGAETQYF
TRBJ1-2 - TRBV7-2 - TGTGCCAGCAGCCTCGGGCTTCGCTATGGCTACACCTTC CASSLGLRYGYTF
TRBJ2-3 - TRBV4-2 TRBD1 TGTGCCAGCAGCCAACGGGACAGGGGCACCCAAGATACGCAGTATTTT CASSQRDRGTQDTQYF
TRBJ1-2 - TRBV2 - TGTGCCAGCAGTTACTATGGCTACACCTTC CASSYYGYTF
TRBJ2-1 - TRBV4-2 - TGTGCCAGCAGCCCCCTCGAGGGCAGGGGCCCCGAAAATGAGCAGTTCTTC CASSPLEGRGPENEQFF
TRBJ2-2 - TRBV7-9 - TGTGCCAGCAGCACCCCCTCCTACTCCGGGGAGCTGTTTTTT CASSTPSYSGELFF
TRBJ2-1 - TRBV6-2/TRBV6-3 - TGTGCCAGCAGTTACTCGACTGGCCCCTACAATGAGCAGTTCTTC CASSYSTGPYNEQFF
TRBJ2-3 - TRBV7-6 TRBD2 TGTGCCAGCAGCTTATTAGCGGGGAGCACAGATACGCAGTATTTT CASSLLAGSTDTQYF
TRBJ2-1 once TRBV19 - TGTGCCAGTAGTATCGTGCTCCGGGATGAGCAGTTCTTC CASSIVLRDEQFF
TRBJ2-3 - TRBV20-1 - TGCAGTGCTAGTACGATTCCTAGCACAGATACGCAGTATTTT CSASTIPSTDTQYF
TRBJ1-5 - TRBV6-2/TRBV6-3 TRBD1 TGTGCCAGCAGTCCCCTCCCATCGACAGGGGATCAGCCCCAGCATTTT CASSPLPSTGDQPQHF
TRBJ1-2 - TRBV7-8 TRBD1 TGTGCCAGCAGTCCAGACAGGGGAATTAGCTATGGCTACACCTTC CASSPDRGISYGYTF
TRBJ2-1 - TRBV7-9 - TGTGCCAGCAGCTTAGGTTCGGGGGCTTACGATGAGCAGTTCTTC CASSLGSGAYDEQFF
TRBJ2-5 - TRBV2 TRBD2 TGTGCCAGCAGTCGGGGGGGGCAAGAGACCCAGTACTTC CASSRGGQETQYF
TRBJ2-3 - TRBV10-2 - TGCGCCAGCACAATGAGGAGGGGGCCAGATACGCAGTATTTT CASTMRRGPDTQYF
TRBJ2-2 - TRBV28 - TGTGCCAGCAGTTTACTGGGACTGAACACCGGGGAGCTGTTTTTT CASSLLGLNTGELFF
TRBJ1-4 - TRBV7-6 - TGTGCCAGCAGCTTAGCGCTTGGTAGGGAAAAACTGTTTTTT CASSLALGREKLFF
TRBJ2-2 - TRBV5-6 - TGTGCCAGCAGCTTAGGCCACAGGACTTACACCGGGGAGCTGTTTTTT CASSLGHRTYTGELFF
TRBJ1-3 - TRBV30 - TGTGCCTGGAGGGTCGGTGGGAACTCTGGAAACACCATATATTTT CAWRVGGNSGNTIYF
TRBJ1-2 once TRBV3-1/TRBV3-2 TRBD1 TGTGCCAGCAGCCAATCGGGACAGGGAAACTATGGCTACACCTTC CASSQSGQGNYGYTF
TRBJ1-6 - TRBV5-4 TRBD1 TGTGCCAGCAGCGGCGGGACGACAGGGTATAATTCACCCCTCCACTTT CASSGGTTGYNSPLHF